The clone carrying this TCR beta chain was seen ten or more times. TCRdb passed the RT-PCR reads through MiXCR, listing each CDR3 protein once. This sample has about 700,000 distinct CDR3 sequences; approximately 15% occur once, and the top ten carry just over 3.5%. In germline, CDR1 is SGHRS, CDR2 YFSETQ. V lost 2 bases, J lost 7 bases, and 20 bases lay in between. The CDR3 sequence is 16 residues long. This sequence originates from a female donor in good health, serving as a healthy control. The material sequenced was memory CD4+ T cells from blood. The chain combines TRBV5-1 with TRBJ2-3; no clear D gene. The CDR3 is CASSLNRDPAVNTQYF. DNA of the CDR3: TGCGCCAGCAGCTTAAATAGAGACCCAGCTGTGAATACGCAGTATTTT.